The clone carrying this T cell receptor (beta chain) was seen many times. Its antigen remains unidentified. These data come from a study of naive and memory T cell subsets. CDR3 length: 15 residues. The V gene end was trimmed by 7 bases and the J gene end by 0 bases; junction bases not matched to a gene: 9. Germline loops: CDR1 MNHEY, CDR2 SVGAGI. Notes on the study in general: Clonotypes here are unpaired alpha or beta chain sequences. The power law exponent of TCR abundance differed between naive and memory cells.

Both TRBC1 and TRBC2 were covered by a beta constant-region primer of two equimolar oligonucleotides. A single record per CDR3 protein comes from TCRdb applying MiXCR to the UMI-ligation and nested PCR reads. The sample has about 90,000 distinct CDR3 sequences, about 7% seen once; the top ten hold 1.5% to 2%. The sequence was collected from a human donor in good health. Sequenced sample: central memory CD4+ T cells from blood. The rearrangement links TRBV6-5 to TRBJ2-7; TRBD1 matches 7 bases. CDR3 residues: CASKKSRDSSYEQYF. The CDR3 nucleotides read TGTGCCAGCAAAAAAAGCCGGGACAGCTCCTACGAGCAGTACTTC.